The following is a TCR beta chain sequence with its context. These data originate in a study of blood T cell repertoires in COVID-19. Across the whole study: In each case, the material was cDNA or gDNA derived from T cells, B-cell-depleted T cells, or PBMCs.

The CDR3 totals 15 residues. Germline loops: CDR1 SGHRS, CDR2 YFSETQ. The V end lost 0 bases, the J end lost 0 bases, and 7 bases lay between the germline ends. TCRdb keeps only in-frame clones here, not all; method: immunoSEQ multiplex PCR. In the table there are 290,000 or so clones, 85% to 90% of which are singletons. Material: peripheral blood. This sequence originates from a man between 65 and 85 years old with acute or convalescent COVID-19. The chain joins TRBV5-1 to TRBJ1-3; D is undetermined. Written as DNA, the CDR3 is TGCGCCAGCAGCTTGGTTCCTTTCTCTGGAAACACCATATATTTT. It encodes CASSLVPFSGNTIYF.